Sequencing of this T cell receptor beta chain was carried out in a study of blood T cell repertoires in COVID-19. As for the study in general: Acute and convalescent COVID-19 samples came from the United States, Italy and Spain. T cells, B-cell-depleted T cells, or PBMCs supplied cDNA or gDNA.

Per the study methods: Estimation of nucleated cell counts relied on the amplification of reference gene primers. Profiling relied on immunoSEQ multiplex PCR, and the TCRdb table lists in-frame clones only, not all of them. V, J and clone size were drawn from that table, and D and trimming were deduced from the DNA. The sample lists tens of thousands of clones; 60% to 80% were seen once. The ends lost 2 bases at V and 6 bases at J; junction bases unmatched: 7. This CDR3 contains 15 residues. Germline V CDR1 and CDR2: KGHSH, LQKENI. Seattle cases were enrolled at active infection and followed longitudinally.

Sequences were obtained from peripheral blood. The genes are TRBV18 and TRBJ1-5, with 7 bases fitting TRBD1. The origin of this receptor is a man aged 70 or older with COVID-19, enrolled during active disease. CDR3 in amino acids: CASSPVNTGVQPQHF. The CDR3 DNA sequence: TGTGCCAGCTCACCAGTGAATACAGGGGTTCAGCCCCAGCATTTT.